The sequence of this TCR beta chain was determined in a study of radiotherapy plus CTLA-4 blockade in lung cancer (dated by TCRdb to the late 2010s). With respect to the entire study: Objective responses were observed in 18% of enrolled patients, and disease control was achieved in less than 35%. General study outcomes and caveats: The strongest predictors of response, as reported, were early dynamic changes in blood T cell clones along with a rise in serum interferon-beta after radiation. After treatment with radiotherapy and ipilimumab, TCR clones that originated in tumors expanded in peripheral blood.

Worth noting for this clone: Its antigen has not been determined. Per-nucleotide qualities are absent, and no much larger clonotype sits a single base away.

The library was produced with the immunoSEQ multiplex PCR assay. The immuneACCESS repertoire file appears here via TCRdb, limited to in-frame rearrangements. These files lack a portion of the clones; in checked studies, under half of the deficit traces to unresolved V genes, and the cause of the others is not known. In this sample the table shows over 40,000 clones, 75% to 85% of which occur a single time. The top ten constitute more than 3% of the sample. The study evaluated CTLA-4 blockade (ipilimumab) given together with focal radiation therapy in patients who had chemo-refractory metastatic non-small-cell lung cancer. The sample here was peripheral blood, taken from a patient treated with radiotherapy plus ipilimumab. This receptor was taken from a human donor with non-small cell lung cancer who had stable disease on radiotherapy plus ipilimumab.

The CDR3 protein sequence reads: CASSESQGGYEQYF. The DNA sequence is TGTGCCAGCAGTGAGTCGCAGGGCGGCTACGAGCAGTACTTC. This chain is built from TRBV2 and TRBJ2-7; TRBD1 is perhaps the D gene, given 5 matching bases. The germline V gene yields SNHLY for CDR1 and FYNNEI for CDR2. From its cysteine to its phenylalanine, the CDR3 spans 14 amino acids. The read is trimmed to its CDR3 DNA, 42 bases read in frame from base 1. At the junction V is shortened by 3 bases and J by 3 bases, with 12 bases in between.